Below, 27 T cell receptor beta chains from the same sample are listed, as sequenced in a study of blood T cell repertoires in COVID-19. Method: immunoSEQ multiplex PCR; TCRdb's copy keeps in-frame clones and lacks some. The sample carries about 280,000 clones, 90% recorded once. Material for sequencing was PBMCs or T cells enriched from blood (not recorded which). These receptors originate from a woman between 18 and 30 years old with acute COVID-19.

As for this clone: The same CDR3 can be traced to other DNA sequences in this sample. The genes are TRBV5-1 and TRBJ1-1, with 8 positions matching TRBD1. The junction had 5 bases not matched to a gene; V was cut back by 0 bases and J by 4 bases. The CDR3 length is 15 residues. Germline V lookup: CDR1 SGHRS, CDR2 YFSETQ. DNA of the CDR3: TGCGCCAGCAGCTTGGCTGGACAGGGCGGCACTGAAGCTTTCTTT. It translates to CASSLAGQGGTEAFF.

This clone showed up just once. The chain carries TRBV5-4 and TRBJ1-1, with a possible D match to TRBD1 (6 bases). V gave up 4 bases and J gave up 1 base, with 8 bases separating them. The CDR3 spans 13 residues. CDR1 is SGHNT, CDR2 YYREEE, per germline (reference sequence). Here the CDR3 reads CASSIRGNTEAFF. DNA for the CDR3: TGTGCCAGCAGCATCAGGGGGAACACTGAAGCTTTCTTT.

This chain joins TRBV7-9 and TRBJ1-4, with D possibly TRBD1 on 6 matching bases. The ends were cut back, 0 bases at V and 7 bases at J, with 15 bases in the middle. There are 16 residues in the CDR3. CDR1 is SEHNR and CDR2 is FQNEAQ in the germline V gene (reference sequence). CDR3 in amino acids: CASSLAGGARGEKLFF. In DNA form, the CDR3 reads TGTGCCAGCAGCTTAGCTGGGGGGGCACGGGGTGAAAAACTGTTTTTT.

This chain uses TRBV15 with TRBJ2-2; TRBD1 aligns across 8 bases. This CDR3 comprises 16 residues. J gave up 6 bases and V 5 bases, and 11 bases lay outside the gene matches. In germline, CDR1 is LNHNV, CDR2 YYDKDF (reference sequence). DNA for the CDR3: TGTGCCACCAGCGAGAGGACAGGGCCTTTCTCCGGGGAGCTGTTTTTT. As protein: CATSERTGPFSGELFF.

CDR3 in DNA: TGTGCCAGCTCACGGGACAGGGTTGATGGAAACACCATATATTTT. This gives the protein CASSRDRVDGNTIYF. The V and J genes are TRBV18 and TRBJ1-3; 9 bases align to TRBD1. This CDR3 contains 15 residues. From germline, CDR1 is KGHSH and CDR2 LQKENI. V shed 4 bases, J shed 3 bases, and the junction held 4 bases outside the gene matches.

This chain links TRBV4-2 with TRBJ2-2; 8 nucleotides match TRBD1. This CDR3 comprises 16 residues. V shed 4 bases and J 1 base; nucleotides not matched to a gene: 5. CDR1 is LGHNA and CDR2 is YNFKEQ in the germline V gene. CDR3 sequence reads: CASSRRDRMNTGELFF. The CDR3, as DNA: TGTGCCAGCAGCCGTAGGGACAGGATGAACACCGGGGAGCTGTTTTTT.

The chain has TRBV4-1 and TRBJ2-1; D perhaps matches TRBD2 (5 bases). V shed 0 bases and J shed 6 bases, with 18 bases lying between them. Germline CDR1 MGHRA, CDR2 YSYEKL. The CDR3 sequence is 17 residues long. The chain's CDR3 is CASSQDPVREWGNEQFF. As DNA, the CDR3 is TGCGCCAGCAGCCAAGATCCGGTGAGGGAGTGGGGCAATGAGCAGTTCTTC.

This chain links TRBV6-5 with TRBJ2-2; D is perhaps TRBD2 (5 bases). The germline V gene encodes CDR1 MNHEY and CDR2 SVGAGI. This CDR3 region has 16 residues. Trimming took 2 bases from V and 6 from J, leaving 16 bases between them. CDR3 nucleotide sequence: TGTGCCAGCAGTTACCGACACATTACTAGTTCCGGGGAGCTGTTTTTT. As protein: CASSYRHITSSGELFF.

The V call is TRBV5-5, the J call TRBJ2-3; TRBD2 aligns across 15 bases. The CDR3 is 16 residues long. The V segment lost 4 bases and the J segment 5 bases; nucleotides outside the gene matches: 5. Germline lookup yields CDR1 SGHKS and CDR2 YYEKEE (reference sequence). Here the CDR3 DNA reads TGTGCCAGCAGCCGGACTAGCGGGAGGGGAGGAGATACGCAGTATTTT. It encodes CASSRTSGRGGDTQYF.

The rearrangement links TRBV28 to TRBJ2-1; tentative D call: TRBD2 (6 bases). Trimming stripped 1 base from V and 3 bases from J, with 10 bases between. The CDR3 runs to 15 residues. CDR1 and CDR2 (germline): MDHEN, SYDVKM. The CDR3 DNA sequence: TGTGCCAGCAGTTTATTCGGGAGAGGCTACAATGAGCAGTTCTTC. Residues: CASSLFGRGYNEQFF.

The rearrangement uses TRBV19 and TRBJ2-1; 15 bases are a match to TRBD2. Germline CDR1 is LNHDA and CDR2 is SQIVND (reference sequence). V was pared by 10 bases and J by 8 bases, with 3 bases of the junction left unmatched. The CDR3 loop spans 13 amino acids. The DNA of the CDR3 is TGTGCCACTGGACTAGCGGGAGGGTATGAGCAGTTCTTC. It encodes CATGLAGGYEQFF.

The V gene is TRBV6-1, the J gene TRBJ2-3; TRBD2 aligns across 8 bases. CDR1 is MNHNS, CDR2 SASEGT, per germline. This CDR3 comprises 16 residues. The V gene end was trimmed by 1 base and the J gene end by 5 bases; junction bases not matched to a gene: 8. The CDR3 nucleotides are TGTGCCAGCAGTGAAGTTGGGACTAGGGATAGAGATACGCAGTATTTT. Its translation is CASSEVGTRDRDTQYF.

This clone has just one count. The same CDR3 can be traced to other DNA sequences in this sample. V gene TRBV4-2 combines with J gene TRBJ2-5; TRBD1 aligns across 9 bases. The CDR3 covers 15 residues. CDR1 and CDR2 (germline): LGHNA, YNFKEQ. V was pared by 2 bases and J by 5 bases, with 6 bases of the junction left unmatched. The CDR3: CASSQPGQGRETQYF. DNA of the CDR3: TGTGCCAGCAGCCAACCAGGACAGGGGAGGGAGACCCAGTACTTC.

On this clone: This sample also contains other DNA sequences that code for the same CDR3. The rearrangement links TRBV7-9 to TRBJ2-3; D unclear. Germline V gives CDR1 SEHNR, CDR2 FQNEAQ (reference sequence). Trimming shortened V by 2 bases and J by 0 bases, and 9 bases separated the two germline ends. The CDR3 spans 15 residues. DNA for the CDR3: TGTGCCAGCAGCTTATCGCGTTCTAGCACAGATACGCAGTATTTT. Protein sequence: CASSLSRSSTDTQYF.

CDR3 residues: CATSRDRASGNTIYF. Here the CDR3 DNA reads TGTGCCACCAGCAGAGACAGGGCCTCTGGAAACACCATATATTTT. The J gene is TRBJ1-3, the V gene TRBV15; D possibly corresponds to TRBD1 (5 bases). V was pared by 0 bases and J by 0 bases, with 6 bases between. The germline CDR1 and CDR2 sequences are LNHNV and YYDKDF (reference sequence). CDR3 length: 15 amino acids.

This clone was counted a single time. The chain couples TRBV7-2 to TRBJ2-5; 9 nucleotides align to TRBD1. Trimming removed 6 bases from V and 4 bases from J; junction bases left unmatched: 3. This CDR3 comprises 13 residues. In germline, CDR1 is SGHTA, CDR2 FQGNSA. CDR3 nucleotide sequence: TGTGCCAGCAGGGGGACAGGGCGAGAGACCCAGTACTTC. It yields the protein CASRGTGRETQYF.

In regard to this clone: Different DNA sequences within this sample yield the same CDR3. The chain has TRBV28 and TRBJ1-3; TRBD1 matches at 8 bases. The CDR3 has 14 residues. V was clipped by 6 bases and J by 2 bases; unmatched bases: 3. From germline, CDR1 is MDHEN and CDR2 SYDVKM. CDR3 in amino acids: CASSPDRAGNTIYF. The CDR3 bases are TGTGCCAGCAGCCCGGACAGGGCTGGAAACACCATATATTTT. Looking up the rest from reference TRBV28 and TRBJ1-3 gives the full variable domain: DVKVTQSSRYLVKRTGEKVFLECVQDMDHENMFWYRQDPGLGLRLIYFSYDVKMKEKGDIPEGYSVSREKKERFSLILESASTNQTSMYLCASSPDRAGNTIYFGEGSWLTVV.

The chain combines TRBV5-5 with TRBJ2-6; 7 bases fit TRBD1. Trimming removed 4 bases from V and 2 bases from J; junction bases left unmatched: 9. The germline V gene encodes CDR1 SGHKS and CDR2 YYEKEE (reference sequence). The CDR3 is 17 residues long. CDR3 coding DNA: TGTGCCAGCAGCCCCAAAAGCCAGGGGGCTGGGGCCAACGTCCTGACTTTC. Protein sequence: CASSPKSQGAGANVLTF.

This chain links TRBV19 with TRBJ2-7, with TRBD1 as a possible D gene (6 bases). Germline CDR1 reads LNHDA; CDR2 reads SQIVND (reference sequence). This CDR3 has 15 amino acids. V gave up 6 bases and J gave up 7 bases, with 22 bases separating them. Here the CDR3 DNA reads TGTGCCAGTAGGACCACGGCCCAGGGGATGCGGGAGCAGTACTTC. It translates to CASRTTAQGMREQYF.

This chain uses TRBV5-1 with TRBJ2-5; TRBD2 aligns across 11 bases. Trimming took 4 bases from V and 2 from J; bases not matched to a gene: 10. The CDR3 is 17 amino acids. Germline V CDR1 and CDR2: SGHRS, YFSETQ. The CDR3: CASSPGIGTSGQETQYF. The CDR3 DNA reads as TGCGCCAGCAGCCCGGGTATTGGGACTAGCGGACAAGAGACCCAGTACTTC.

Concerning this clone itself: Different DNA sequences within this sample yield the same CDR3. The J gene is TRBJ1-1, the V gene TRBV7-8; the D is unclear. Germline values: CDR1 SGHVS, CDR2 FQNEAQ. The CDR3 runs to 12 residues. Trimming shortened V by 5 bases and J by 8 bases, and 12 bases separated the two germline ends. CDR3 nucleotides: TGTGCCAGCAGCCTCGCGAGGGTGGAAGCTTTCTTT. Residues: CASSLARVEAFF.

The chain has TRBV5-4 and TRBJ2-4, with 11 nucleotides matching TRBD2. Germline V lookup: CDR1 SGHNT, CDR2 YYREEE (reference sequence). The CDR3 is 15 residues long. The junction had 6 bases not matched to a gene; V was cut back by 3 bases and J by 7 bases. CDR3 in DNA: TGTGCCAGCAGCTCCCTAGCGGGAGGATTGAACATTCAGTACTTC. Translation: CASSSLAGGLNIQYF.

The CDR3 is CASSSPERLTPTKRNNEQFF. For the CDR3, the DNA is TGTGCCAGCAGTTCCCCCGAGCGCCTGACCCCAACCAAAAGAAACAATGAGCAGTTCTTC. The chain recombines TRBV27 with TRBJ2-1; D ambiguous. The V gene lost 4 bases and the J gene lost 5 bases, with 30 bases spanning the gap. Per germline, CDR1 MNHEY and CDR2 SMNVEV (reference sequence). The CDR3 consists of 20 residues.

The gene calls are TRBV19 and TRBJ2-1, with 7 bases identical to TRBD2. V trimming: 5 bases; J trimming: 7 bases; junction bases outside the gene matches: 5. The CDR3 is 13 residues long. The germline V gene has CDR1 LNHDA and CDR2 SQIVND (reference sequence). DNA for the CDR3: TGTGCCAGTAGTTTCTCCGGGAGGAATGAGCAGTTCTTC. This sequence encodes CASSFSGRNEQFF.

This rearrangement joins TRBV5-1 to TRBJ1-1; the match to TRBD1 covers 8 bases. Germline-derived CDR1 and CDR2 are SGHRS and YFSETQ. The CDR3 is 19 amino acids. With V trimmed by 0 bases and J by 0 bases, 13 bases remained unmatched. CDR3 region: CASSLVGQGRIGVNTEAFF. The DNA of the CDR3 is TGCGCCAGCAGCTTGGTCGGACAGGGAAGGATTGGGGTGAACACTGAAGCTTTCTTT.

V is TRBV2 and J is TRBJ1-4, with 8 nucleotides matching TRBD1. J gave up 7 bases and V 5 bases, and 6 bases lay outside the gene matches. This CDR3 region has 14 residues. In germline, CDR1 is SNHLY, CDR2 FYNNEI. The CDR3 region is CASSTGTGSEKLFF. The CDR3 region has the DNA TGTGCCAGCAGTACCGGGACAGGTTCTGAAAAACTGTTTTTT.

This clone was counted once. The CDR3 DNA is TGTGCCAGCAGTTTAGTTCTGGCGAGGACTAGCGAGTACTTC. As protein: CASSLVLARTSEYF. The chain carries TRBV28 and TRBJ2-7, with TRBD2 matching over 9 bases. The V segment lost 2 bases and the J segment 11 bases; nucleotides outside the gene matches: 10. CDR1 MDHEN and CDR2 SYDVKM come from the germline V gene. The CDR3 is made up of 14 amino acids.